This TCR beta chain was observed in a study of cytomegalovirus exposure and HLA in healthy donors (dated by TCRdb to 2015 to 2018). Regarding the complete study: In an earlier analysis of some 610 of the donors, about 270 Gb of sequence data and just under 120 million unique TCR beta sequences from 180 million or so T cells were reported. About 280 gigabases of sequencing data and around 85 million unique TCR sequences made up an early release that covered 640 HLA-typed donors. Of the 300 to 450 genotyped donors, about 80% fell in the genetic ancestry cluster associated with self-reported Caucasian donors. The study was designed to test whether signatures of past pathogen exposure could be identified by cataloging public T cell receptors. The study used immunosequencing to profile the T cell repertoires of approximately 650 subjects and linked those repertoires to cytomegalovirus serostatus. A separate validation cohort of roughly 120 different subjects was used in addition to the 666-subject first cohort. High-throughput TCR immunosequencing, statistical association of individual TCRs with disease status, and machine learning were combined to predict cytomegalovirus infection status. In a later analysis, previously published TCR beta repertoires from hundreds of donors were re-analyzed and high-resolution HLA genotyping was added so that TCR occurrence patterns could be studied. Rather than drawing on any new phenotypic data, the later analysis identified candidate immune exposures from TCR beta sequences and the way those sequences occurred across donors. In an earlier analysis of roughly 580 of the donors, high-throughput TCR beta sequencing was used to judge whether each TCR beta V gene segment behaved as functional or pseudogenic. Alongside the repertoire data, information on donor age, sex, ethnicity and CMV serostatus was compiled. Genome-wide SNP genotypes for about 65% of the 666 donors were used in a later genetic analysis, which treated that subset as a discovery cohort. Every repertoire in the discovery cohort had been generated on one and the same sequencing platform. Class I and class II HLA loci were covered by the typing at four-digit resolution. Typing coverage differed by locus: A, B, C, DRB1 and DQB1 were typed in roughly 620-640 donors, DQA1 in 500 to 550, DPA1 in some 610, and DPB1 in around 440. Roughly 5 DR-DQ haplotypes were treated as single units for association and clustering because of strong linkage in the cohort. Among about 390 genotyped donors of the cohort, an average of approximately 250,000 unique TCR beta nucleotide sequences were sequenced per donor, roughly 18% of them non-productive.

Remarks on this clone: Its binding antigen is unknown. It has no much larger one-base neighbor in the sample; base qualities were not kept.

The CDR3 holds 18 amino acids from the cysteine to the phenylalanine. Kept here is only the CDR3 DNA, which spans 54 bases and is read in frame from base 1. CDR1 and CDR2, looked up from the germline V gene, are WSHSY and SAAADI. Trimming removed 4 bases from V and 5 bases from J; the gene matches leave 17 bases unexplained. Points the paper makes about the study in general: The cohort was sequenced for TCR beta chains only, and without alpha or paired-chain data the features that could be detected were limited. An association between a missense DCLRE1C variant and V-gene and J-gene trimming of TCR beta chains was found in a later genetic analysis and replicated in an independent cohort. Several of the top co-occurrence clusters appeared to be linked to parvovirus B19, influenza, CMV and Epstein-Barr virus, according to a later analysis. HLA typing was unavailable for some donors at each locus, so association tests used only the typed subset. The study listed 150 to 200 TCR beta chains as associated with cytomegalovirus. Immune exposure information for the cohort was limited to CMV serostatus. The classifier was reported to diagnose cytomegalovirus status with high specificity and sensitivity in both the original cohort and the validation cohort. Some IMGT-functional V segments, including TRBV6-2 and TRBV6-3, could not be distinguished by the 87-base-pair reads and were therefore excluded. When HLA alleles, especially DR and DQ, strongly co-occurred, TCR associations were difficult to assign to individual alleles. According to the authors, the approach could potentially be generalized to other disease states and immunological phenotypes. A further reported finding was that TCR beta sequences accurately predicted the HLA-A and HLA-B alleles for most subjects in the first cohort. The presence/absence analyses assumed that sequencing depth was roughly uniform across donors, and that assumption may not be true. A cluster of highly shared sequence variants was judged likely to be a technical artifact of the sequencing pipeline. A later analysis found that most CMV-associated TCR beta chains appeared HLA-restricted, with HLA associations seemingly driven largely by CMV exposure. Most TCR sequences were seen in very few donors, while some public TCRs were found in many individuals. An earlier analysis of 587 of the donors showed that most TCR beta V segments appeared in productive rearrangements either about 87% or about 30% of the time, which broadly matched IMGT annotations. A later analysis found that HLA-associated TCR beta chains were more clonally expanded and had lower generation probabilities than equally common non-associated chains. A later genetic analysis reported fewer N-insertions in productive TCRs among donors in an Asian-associated ancestry cluster than the roughly 670-donor mean. Correlated functional status among segregating V segments might reflect linkage disequilibrium, but an unknown experimental factor could not be ruled out. Roughly 15 rarely observed V segments, including chromosome 9 orphons, were excluded from the earlier analysis of approximately 500 of the donors because counts were too low. In a later analysis, the rate of TCR association differed among HLA loci, with DRB1 alleles having the most associated TCRs and HLA-C alleles having the fewest. In vitro tests confirmed that a few of the cytomegalovirus-associated TCR beta chains recognize cytomegalovirus antigens. At a false discovery rate of 0.05, a later analysis linked fewer than 20,000 TCR beta sequences to specific HLA alleles.

The cohort was made up of approximately 670 healthy bone marrow donors. At the time of sampling, every cohort member was nominally healthy, though immune exposures that went unrecorded were likely present. The donor tested CMV seronegative, placing the donor among the approximately 360 seronegative members of the cohort. Every donor gave a peripheral blood sample, and the peripheral blood mononuclear cells from that sample were used for TCR beta sequencing. Genomic DNA was extracted from the blood cell samples with the Qiagen DNeasy Blood Extraction Kit. To prepare the library, the immunoSEQ multiplex PCR assay was applied. For the multiplex PCR, a mixture combining 60 forward primers for TCR Vbeta segments and 13 reverse primers for TCR Jbeta segments was used. The CDR3 region of rearranged TCR beta genes was amplified from genomic DNA with a multiplex PCR assay. The amplified TCR beta libraries were sequenced on the Illumina HiSeq System as 87-base-pair reads. On the study's bioinformatics: A later analysis counted about 80 million unique TCR beta chains across the 650 to 800 repertoires, and around 9.9 million of these chains were shared by at least two donors. Raw reads were error-corrected and collapsed into unique sequences with a nearest-neighbor algorithm that merged closely related sequences to remove PCR and sequencing errors. Alignment of CDR3 sequences to IMGT reference sequences was used to assign V, D and J gene segments. For a sequence to be retained, a match of at least six nucleotides was required to both a V gene segment and a J gene segment. A rearrangement was called productive if the CDR3 had no stop codons and remained in frame with V and J, and every other rearrangement was called non-productive. Following IMGT convention, CDR3 was defined as the stretch from the second conserved V-encoded cysteine to the conserved J-encoded phenylalanine. The earlier analysis of approximately 500 of the donors excluded sequences that lacked an unambiguous match to a single V gene segment. In an earlier analysis of several hundred of the donors, a V segment was called functional when productive rearrangements were above 56.7%, and segregating when the standard deviation between donors exceeded 5%. A statistical classification framework was built to diagnose cytomegalovirus status from the catalog of TCR beta chain sequences. A later analysis assigned V and J genes by comparing TCR nucleotide sequences with IMGT/GENE-DB human TR gene sequences. A later analysis assigned CDR3 sequences and most-parsimonious VDJ recombination scenarios with the TCRdist pipeline. In a later analysis, every TCR beta chain was defined by the combination of its CDR3 amino acid sequence and its V-gene family, and reads without a unique V-gene family were dropped. As a way to deal with suspected cross-contamination and a sequencing artifact, a later analysis dropped approximately 570 nucleotide sequences that were highly shared and had low generation probability. A later analysis calculated a clonal expansion index for each public chain from normalized within-repertoire ranks of inferred template counts. A later analysis computed generation probabilities with a VDJ recombination model fitted to out-of-frame rearrangements, and checked the results against IGoR. Hypergeometric tests were used in a later analysis to score TCR-TCR, TCR-HLA and TCR-CMV co-occurrence, with a repertoire-size bias correction applied to the TCR pairs. In a later analysis, false discovery rates were estimated by permuting HLA or CMV assignments 20 times. In a later analysis, co-occurring TCRs were grouped using DBSCAN, and TCRdist sequence similarity was added for clustering within HLA-allele-positive subsets. Co-occurrence clustering excluded repertoires with fewer than 30,000 or more than 120,000 public chains, plus five with anomalous nucleotide sharing. Drawn from immuneACCESS, this table holds only the in-frame rearrangements with V and J called that TCRdb kept. Clones are partly lost; checked studies trace under half to an unresolved V gene and leave the rest unexplained. V and J calls plus clone size are reproduced from that table; the DNA served to infer D and trimming. The sample yields fewer than 150,000 clones; 75% were counted once. The leading ten clones occupy less than 4% of the sample.

The receptor was derived from a man between 25 and 39 years old in good health and CMV-seronegative. Sequencing used PBMCs. The rearranged chain carries TRBV10-2 and TRBJ2-3; the junction holds 8 bases that match TRBD1. The CDR3 reads CASSAVGDRGPAGDTQYF. The sequence in DNA is TGCGCCAGCAGTGCAGTAGGAGACAGGGGCCCCGCAGGAGATACGCAGTATTTT.